The 16 T cell receptor beta chains given below trace back to one sample, sequenced in a study of shared clonotypes between healthy human individuals. Assay used: immunoSEQ multiplex PCR; TCRdb lists only in-frame clones, some missing. There are around 300,000 clones in the sample; about nine tenths occur only once, and roughly 17% lies in the top ten. Sequencing used memory CD8+ T cells sorted from blood. Described subset: CD45RO+ cells pooled with CCR7-negative TemRA cells. Receptor source: a man aged 18 to 29 in good health.

This chain connects TRBV4-3 to TRBJ2-4, with D perhaps matching TRBD2 (6 bases). Trimming removed 0 bases from V and 0 bases from J, with 12 bases in between. CDR3 length equals 17 residues. Germline CDR1 is LGHNA and CDR2 is YSLEER. Here the CDR3 reads CASSQDYSGLAKNIQYF. The DNA for the CDR3 is TGCGCCAGCAGCCAAGATTACTCGGGACTAGCCAAAAACATTCAGTACTTC.

The chain combines TRBV11-2 with TRBJ2-7; 8 bases fit TRBD2. The CDR3 runs to 16 residues. From germline, CDR1 is SGHAT and CDR2 FQNNGV. J gave up 2 bases and V 1 base, and 7 bases lay outside the gene matches. The CDR3 loop reads CASSLVRIAGTYEQYF. CDR3 nucleotides: TGTGCCAGCAGCTTAGTTCGGATAGCGGGGACCTACGAGCAGTACTTC.

This sequence joins TRBV7-9 and TRBJ2-7; no firm D call. In germline, CDR1 is SEHNR, CDR2 FQNEAQ (reference sequence). The CDR3 spans 16 residues. V lost 5 bases and J 3 bases, leaving 20 bases between the germline ends. The CDR3, as DNA: TGTGCCAGCAGCCACCTGAGGACGCTCAACTACTACGAGCAGTACTTC. Translation gives CASSHLRTLNYYEQYF.

This clone was seen a few times. Additional DNA sequences in this sample encode the identical CDR3. The chain recombines TRBV7-8 with TRBJ2-7, with D possibly being TRBD2 (5 bases). CDR1 SGHVS and CDR2 FQNEAQ come from the germline V gene. V was trimmed by 1 base and J by 4 bases, leaving 11 bases between them. This CDR3 contains 14 residues. Here the CDR3 reads CASSLGGGSYEQYF. CDR3 DNA sequence: TGTGCCAGCAGCTTAGGTGGTGGGAGTTACGAGCAGTACTTC.

The CDR3 region is CASSLNGQSSTEYNSPLHF. The CDR3 DNA reads as TGTGCCAGCAGCTTAAATGGACAGAGTTCTACCGAATATAATTCACCCCTCCACTTT. The J gene is TRBJ1-6, the V gene TRBV7-8, with D perhaps TRBD1 (6 bases). Germline CDR1 reads SGHVS; CDR2 reads FQNEAQ. Trimming pared 2 bases from V and 4 bases from J, leaving 21 bases between. The CDR3 consists of 19 residues. Full variable domain (missing parts from reference TRBV7-8 and TRBJ1-6): GAGVSQSPRYKVAKRGQDVALRCDPISGHVSLFWYQQALGQGPEFLTYFQNEAQLDKSGLPSDRFFAERPEGSVSTLKIQRTQQEDSAVYLCASSLNGQSSTEYNSPLHFGNGTRLTVT.

The chain recombines TRBV7-9 with TRBJ1-2; D unresolved. V shed 5 bases and J shed 7 bases, with 14 bases lying between them. This CDR3 region has 13 residues. Looked up from germline, CDR1 is SEHNR and CDR2 is FQNEAQ (reference sequence). The CDR3 loop is CASSPPVLIGYTF. Written as DNA, the CDR3 is TGTGCCAGCAGCCCCCCCGTGTTAATTGGCTACACCTTC.

V and J are TRBV4-3 and TRBJ1-5; D is ambiguous. Trimming pared 0 bases from V and 2 bases from J, leaving 11 bases between. Germline values: CDR1 LGHNA, CDR2 YSLEER. There are 16 residues in the CDR3. Written as DNA, the CDR3 is TGCGCCAGCAGCCAAGATCGGGGAAGGGGCAATCAGCCCCAGCATTTT. It codes for CASSQDRGRGNQPQHF.

The chain employs TRBV18 and TRBJ2-7; a possible D gene is TRBD1 (5 bases). Trimming took off 3 bases at V and 3 bases at J, with 12 bases between the two ends. The CDR3 length is 14 residues. Germline lookup yields CDR1 KGHSH and CDR2 LQKENI. The CDR3 loop reads CASSPTEILYEQYF. CDR3 DNA: TGTGCCAGCTCACCGACAGAGATCCTCTACGAGCAGTACTTC.

The chain joins TRBV7-2 to TRBJ2-7; possibly TRBD2 for D (5 bases). V was trimmed by 1 base and J by 2 bases, leaving 12 bases between them. Looked up from germline, CDR1 is SGHTA and CDR2 is FQGNSA. This CDR3 is built from 15 residues. This chain's CDR3 is CASSLGLALTYEQYF. CDR3 sequence (DNA): TGTGCCAGCAGCTTAGGCCTAGCCCTCACCTACGAGCAGTACTTC.

In DNA, the CDR3 is TGTGCCAGCAGCTCCTCCGGGGAAATGGGTCAGCCCCAGCATTTT. Encoded protein: CASSSSGEMGQPQHF. The chain joins TRBV11-2 to TRBJ1-5; D remains unclear. The CDR3 loop spans 15 amino acids. The V gene lost 4 bases and the J gene lost 6 bases, with 16 bases spanning the gap. Germline V gene sequence: CDR1 SGHAT, CDR2 FQNNGV.

This clone showed up many times. The chain carries TRBV28 and TRBJ1-1; the D gene is possibly TRBD1 (6 bases). The V end lost 6 bases, the J end lost 2 bases, and 16 bases lay between the germline ends. Germline values: CDR1 MDHEN, CDR2 SYDVKM. This CDR3 contains 15 residues. The CDR3 DNA sequence: TGTGCCAGCAGCCTCCTCCTGGGGGCCAACACTGAAGCTTTCTTT. Protein sequence: CASSLLLGANTEAFF.

The gene calls are TRBV2 and TRBJ1-5, with D possibly matching TRBD1 (6 bases). Looked up from germline, CDR1 is SNHLY and CDR2 is FYNNEI. Trimming stripped 3 bases from V and 8 bases from J, with 17 bases between. The CDR3 length is 15 residues. The CDR3 DNA is TGTGCCAGCAGTGATGTTCCGGGGGGCGGGGAGCCCCAGCATTTT. This sequence encodes CASSDVPGGGEPQHF. The complete variable domain, with remaining parts taken from reference TRBV2 and TRBJ1-5, reads EPEVTQTPSHQVTQMGQEVILRCVPISNHLYFYWYRQILGQKVEFLVSFYNNEISEKSEIFDDQFSVERPDGSNFTLKIRSTKLEDSAMYFCASSDVPGGGEPQHFGDGTRLSIL.

The rearrangement uses TRBV28 and TRBJ1-2, with 10 bases lining up with TRBD1. Germline V gene lookup returns CDR1 MDHEN and CDR2 SYDVKM. V shed 4 bases and J 6 bases; nucleotides not matched to a gene: 11. The CDR3 is 16 amino acids. This chain's CDR3 is CASSSSWTGGLDGYTF. In nucleotides, the CDR3 is TGTGCCAGCAGTTCAAGCTGGACAGGGGGTCTCGATGGCTACACCTTC.

Comments on this clone: With a far larger clone one base away, a read error is the likely cause. The J gene is TRBJ2-7, the V gene TRBV15, with 9 bases matching TRBD1. The junction had 6 bases not matched to a gene; V was cut back by 5 bases and J by 4 bases. The CDR3 sequence is 14 residues long. Germline V gene lookup returns CDR1 LNHNV and CDR2 YYDKDF (reference sequence). The CDR3 sequence is CATSSRDRAYEQYF. In DNA, the CDR3 is TGTGCCACCAGCTCCCGGGACAGGGCTTACGAGCAGTACTTC.

Only a few counts were recorded for this clone. The genes are TRBV5-1 and TRBJ2-2; possibly TRBD1 for D (5 bases). Germline V gene data show CDR1 as SGHRS and CDR2 as YFSETQ. With 1 base removed from V and 2 bases from J, the gap between germline ends came to 9 bases. The length of the CDR3 is 15 residues. CDR3 in DNA: TGCGCCAGCAGCTTGTTGACAGATAACACCGGGGAGCTGTTTTTT. The encoded protein is CASSLLTDNTGELFF.

The chain is built from TRBV4-1 and TRBJ2-2, with unresolved D. This CDR3 comprises 15 residues. Germline V CDR1 and CDR2: MGHRA, YSYEKL. The germline V and J ends were trimmed by 0 bases and 8 bases, with 13 bases remaining between them. CDR3: CASSQEGTSGGELFF. CDR3 coding DNA: TGCGCCAGCAGCCAAGAGGGCACTTCAGGTGGGGAGCTGTTTTTT.